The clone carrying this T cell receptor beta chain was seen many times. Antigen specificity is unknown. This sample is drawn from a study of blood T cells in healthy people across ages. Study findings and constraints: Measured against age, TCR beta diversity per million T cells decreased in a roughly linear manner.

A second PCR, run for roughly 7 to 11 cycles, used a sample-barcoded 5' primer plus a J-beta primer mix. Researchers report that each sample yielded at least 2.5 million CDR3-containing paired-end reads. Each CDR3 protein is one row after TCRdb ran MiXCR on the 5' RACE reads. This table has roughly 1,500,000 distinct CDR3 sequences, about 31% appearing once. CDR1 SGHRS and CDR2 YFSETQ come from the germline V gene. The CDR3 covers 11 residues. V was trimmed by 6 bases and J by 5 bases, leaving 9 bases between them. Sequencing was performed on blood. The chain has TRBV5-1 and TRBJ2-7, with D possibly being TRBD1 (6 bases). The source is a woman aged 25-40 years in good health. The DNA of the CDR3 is TGCGCCAGCACGGCAGGGGACGAGCAGTACTTC. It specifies CASTAGDEQYF.